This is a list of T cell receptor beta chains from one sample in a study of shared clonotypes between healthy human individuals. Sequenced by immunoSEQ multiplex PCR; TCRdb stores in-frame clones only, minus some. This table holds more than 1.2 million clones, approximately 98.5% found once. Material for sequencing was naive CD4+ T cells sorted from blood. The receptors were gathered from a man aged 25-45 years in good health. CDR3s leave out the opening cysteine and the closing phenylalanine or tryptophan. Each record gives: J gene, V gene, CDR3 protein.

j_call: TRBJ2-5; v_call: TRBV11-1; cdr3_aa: ASSLAGRETQY
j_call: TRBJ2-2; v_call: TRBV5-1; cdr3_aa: ASCSRERDTGELF
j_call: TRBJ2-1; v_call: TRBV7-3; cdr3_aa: ASSLTPGDEQF
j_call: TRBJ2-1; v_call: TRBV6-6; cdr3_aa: ASTAGREQF
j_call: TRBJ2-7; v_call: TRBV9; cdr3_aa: ASSKGLAGDPYEQY
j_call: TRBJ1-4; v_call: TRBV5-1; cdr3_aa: ASSLAMDRNEKLF
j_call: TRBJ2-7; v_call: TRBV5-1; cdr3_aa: ASSLGPGASGSYEQY
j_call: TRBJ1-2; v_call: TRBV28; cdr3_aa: ASGPRGAGYGYT
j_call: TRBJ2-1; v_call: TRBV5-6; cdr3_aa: ASSSGRDNEQF
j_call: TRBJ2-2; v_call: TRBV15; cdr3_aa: ATQDRGTGELF
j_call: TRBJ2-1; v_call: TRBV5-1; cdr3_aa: ASSIKTTYNEQF
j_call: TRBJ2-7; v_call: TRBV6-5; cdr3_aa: ASTLGQGAYEQY
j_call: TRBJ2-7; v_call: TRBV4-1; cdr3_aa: ASSPELWRYEQY
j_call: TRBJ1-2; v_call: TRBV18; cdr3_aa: ASSPRLTDGYT
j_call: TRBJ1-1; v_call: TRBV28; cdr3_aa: ASRRGQANTEAF
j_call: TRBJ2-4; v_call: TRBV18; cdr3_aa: ASSPSSPVAKNIQY
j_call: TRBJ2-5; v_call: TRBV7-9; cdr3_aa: ASSLGSGRSETQY
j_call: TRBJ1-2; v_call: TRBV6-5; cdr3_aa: ASSAGHGYT
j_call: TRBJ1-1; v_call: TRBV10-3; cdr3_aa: AISSVTEAF
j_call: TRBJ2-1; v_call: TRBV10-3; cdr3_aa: AISETGAEEVHEQF
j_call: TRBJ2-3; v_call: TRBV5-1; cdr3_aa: ASSLSGLAGMSDTQY
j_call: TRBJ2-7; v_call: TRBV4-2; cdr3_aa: ASSQVTETYEQY
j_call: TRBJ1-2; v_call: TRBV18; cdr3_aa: ASSPEQNYGYT
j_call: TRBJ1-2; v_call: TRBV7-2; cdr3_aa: ASSRQWGAVTYGYT
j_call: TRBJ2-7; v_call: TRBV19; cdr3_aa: ASSIGWTGSYEQY
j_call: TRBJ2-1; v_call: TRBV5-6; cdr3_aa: ASRGGRNYNEQF
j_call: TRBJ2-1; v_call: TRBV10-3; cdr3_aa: AASGTMLPEQF
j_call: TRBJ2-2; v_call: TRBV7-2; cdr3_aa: ASSLSSRTGELF
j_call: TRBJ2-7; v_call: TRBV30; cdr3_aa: AWALHSSYEQY
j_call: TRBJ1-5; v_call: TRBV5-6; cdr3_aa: ASSLAQGGNQPQH
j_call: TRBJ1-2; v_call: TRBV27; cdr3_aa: ASIRSYGYT
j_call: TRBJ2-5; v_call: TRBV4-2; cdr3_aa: ASSQESRRDGTQY
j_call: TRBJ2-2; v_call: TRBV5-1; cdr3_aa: ASSLAIAANTGELF
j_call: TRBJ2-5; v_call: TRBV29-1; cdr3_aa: SVGGTMETQY
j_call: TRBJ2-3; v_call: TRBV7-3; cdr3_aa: ASSRSGTDTDTQY
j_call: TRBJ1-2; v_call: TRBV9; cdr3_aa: ASSVGDSGPGGYT
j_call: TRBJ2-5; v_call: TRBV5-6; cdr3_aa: ASSSNYRLGTQY
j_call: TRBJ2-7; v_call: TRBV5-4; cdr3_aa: ASSRGLAGDLEQY
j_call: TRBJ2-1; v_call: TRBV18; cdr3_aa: ASSPGTSGRYEQF
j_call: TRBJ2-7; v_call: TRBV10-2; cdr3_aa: ASSESRGILSYEQY
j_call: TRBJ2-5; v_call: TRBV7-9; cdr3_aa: ASSARLAGVVRQETQY
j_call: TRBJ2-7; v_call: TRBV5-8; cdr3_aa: ASRSVRASGFSSYEQY